This T cell receptor beta chain appears in the sequencing data of a study of shared clonotypes between healthy human individuals. In germline, CDR1 is LNHDA, CDR2 SQIVND (reference sequence). This CDR3 contains 16 residues. V was cut by 2 bases and J by 6 bases, with 16 bases left in between. Naive CD8 cells lacked CD45RO, underwent positive selection for CCR7 and left out terminally differentiated effector memory CD45RA+ cells. Profiling relied on immunoSEQ multiplex PCR, and the TCRdb table lists in-frame clones only, not all of them. The table shows roughly 2,000,000 clones, with around 95% occurring only once.

This chain connects TRBV19 to TRBJ2-2, with D uncertain. Sequencing was done on a sample of naive CD8+ T cells from PBMCs. The TCR comes from a man aged 18 to 29 in good health. Some clones in this sample may be carry-over from other donors' samples. The CDR3 loop is CASSILTARFAGELFF. The CDR3 nucleotides are TGTGCCAGTAGTATACTAACGGCTCGGTTTGCCGGGGAGCTGTTTTTT.